This T cell receptor beta chain was recovered during a study of shared clonotypes between healthy human individuals. Roughly 90 million PBMCs went into genomic DNA for unsorted samples. Remarks on this clone: Its cognate antigen is unknown.

Germline V gives CDR1 MNHNY, CDR2 SVGAGI (reference sequence). The trim removed 6 bases at V and 5 bases at J, leaving 7 bases unmatched. The CDR3 loop spans 15 amino acids. Over several immunoSEQ plates, each subset's genomic DNA was distributed in even portions. Assay used: immunoSEQ multiplex PCR; TCRdb lists only in-frame clones, some missing. The sample has about 460,000 clones; roughly 80% are singletons. Overall study results and limits: Owing to a small donor count, the genetic and exposure-history diversity represented was limited. Clonotype sharing across donors was expected to vary with sequencing depth.

Source material: PBMCs. V is TRBV6-6 and J is TRBJ1-4, with 9 bases fitting TRBD1. The source of this sequence is a woman aged 40 to 49 in good health. Some clones in this sample may be carry-over from other donors' samples. Here the CDR3 DNA reads TGTGCCAGCAGCTTCGACAGGGGGGGAAATGAAAAACTGTTTTTT. Translation gives CASSFDRGGNEKLFF.